Described below is a single T cell receptor (beta chain) sequence and its context. This clonotype has at least ten counts. This receptor's antigen is unknown. No base qualities exist here, and no much larger clone lies one base off it. Preparation of the library involved multiplex PCR. Data came from an Illumina HiSeq 4000. CDR3 regions were amplified by Arm-PCR with iRepertoire HTBI primers to construct TCR beta libraries. Before sequencing, the PCR products underwent gel purification. The original pipeline was this. Across samples, 62 TRBV and 15 or so TRBJ segments were identified and used for gene usage analysis of CDR3 amino acid clonotypes. COPE and FqMerger were used to merge filtered high-quality paired reads into contigs. BLAST was used to align contigs to IMGT TRBV, TRBD and TRBJ reference genes, with CDR3 defined following IMGT. Highly expanded clones were defined as clonotypes with a frequency above 0.1%. Shannon entropy was used to measure repertoire diversity, and the Gini coefficient was used to measure V-J evenness. Public clonotypes were defined as clonotypes shared by more than one individual. TCRdb itself trimmed the public reads at Q25 with fastp, ran MiXCR and retained productive beta chains. Rows matching on CDR3 protein sequence are summarized as one entry with the most common DNA and genes. These V and J calls are TCRdb output, not the study's own analysis. The sample records hundreds of thousands of distinct CDR3 sequences, under 25% of which are singletons. The ten largest clones take up roughly 13% of the sample.

Deletion took 3 bases off V and 1 base off J, with a span of 9 bases between the germline ends. The CDR3 runs 14 residues from the cysteine to the phenylalanine. Kept here is only the CDR3 DNA, which spans 42 bases and is read in frame from base 1. The germline V gene specifies MDHEN as CDR1 and SYDVKM as CDR2. Taken with the paper, the label for time point translates to: persistent/refractory GD, antithyroid drugs over 5 years with positive TRAb. For both TCR sequencing and RNA sequencing, RNA was extracted from PBMCs in TRIzol. The diagnosis of Graves' disease followed American Thyroid Association guidelines. Patients were recruited from an endocrinology department in Xi'an, China. Each patient gave approximately 8.8 milliliters of peripheral blood, collected in an EDTA anticoagulant tube. Ficoll Paque Plus density gradient separation was used to isolate PBMCs, and no further T cell sorting was done. An Agilent 2100 Bioanalyzer and agarose gel were used to assess RNA quality, and a NanoDrop 2000 was used to measure RNA concentration.

This sample was taken from a study of regulatory T cells in long-lasting Graves disease (dated by TCRdb to the early 2020s). Turning to the overall study: Persistent Graves' disease meant more than 5 years of antithyroid drug treatment with TSH receptor autoantibodies that stayed positive. A total of roughly 33 samples underwent TCR sequencing: approximately 13 from persistent and about 20 from newly diagnosed Graves' disease patients. The study took place in China and was registered as a clinical trial. On average, persistent Graves' disease patients in the clinical cohort had been on antithyroid drugs for about 9.3 years. Persistent Graves' disease patients were compared with newly diagnosed Graves' disease patients by peripheral blood TCR sequencing and RNA sequencing.

Findings and caveats that apply to the study as a whole: Persistent disease showed preferential use of TRBV28, TRBJ1-2 and TRBJ2-5, whereas newly diagnosed disease favored TRBV20-1 and TRBJ2-1. Sequencing and analysis were limited to the TCR beta chain. Patients with persistent disease shared more public clonotypes (about 2,900) than newly diagnosed patients did (966). Compared with newly diagnosed patients, persistent Graves' disease patients had lower TCR Shannon entropy and fewer highly expanded clones, which suggests clonal expansion. Because the primary lesion, thyroid tissue, could not be accessed, the study looked at peripheral blood alone. As a limitation, the authors acknowledged that the small sample size may reduce accuracy.

The sequence derives from a female donor with Graves disease. This sequence uses TRBV28 and TRBJ1-1; the D gene remains uncertain. This material consisted of peripheral blood mononuclear cells (PBMCs), taken when the disease was refractory, from a patient treated with antithyroid drugs. The CDR3: CASSFGVQNTEAFF. The bases read TGTGCCAGCAGTTTTGGGGTCCAGAACACTGAAGCTTTCTTT.